This passage covers 9 T cell receptor beta chains from one sample sequenced in a study of T cells in Graves' hyperthyroidism and ophthalmopathy. There were TCR beta CDR3 regions amplified from RNA transcripts. When the TCR CDR3 underwent first-round RT-PCR, the HTBI primer set was used. Via MiXCR, TCRdb re-called the multiplex PCR reads, giving one row per CDR3 protein. This table has over 500,000 distinct CDR3 sequences, under 20% appearing once. Sequencing used blood. The receptor set was obtained from a woman aged 18-29 years with Graves' ophthalmopathy.

There are many counts of this clonotype. The genes are TRBV5-8 and TRBJ2-1, with 12 nucleotides matching TRBD2. CDR1 is SGHTS, CDR2 YDEGEE, per germline. The trim removed 3 bases at V and 6 bases at J, leaving 10 bases unmatched. This CDR3 spans 17 amino acids. CDR3 sequence (DNA): TGTGCCAGCAGCTGGGGGAAGACTAGCGGGAGCCCCAATGAGCAGTTCTTC. It yields the protein CASSWGKTSGSPNEQFF.

This clonotype was seen ten or more times. The chain has TRBV2 and TRBJ1-1, with D perhaps TRBD1 (6 bases). CDR1 SNHLY and CDR2 FYNNEI come from the germline V gene. CDR3 length: 15 residues. The V end lost 5 bases, the J end lost 1 base, and 14 bases lay between the germline ends. CDR3 in DNA: TGTGCCAGCAGTCGCAGGGGAGGGACGAACACTGAAGCTTTCTTT. This encodes CASSRRGGTNTEAFF.

This clonotype has at least ten counts. V and J are TRBV12-3 or TRBV12-4 and TRBJ1-3; 7 positions agree with TRBD1. This CDR3 region has 15 residues. J lost 3 bases, V lost 4 bases, and 6 bases had no gene match. CDR3 in DNA: TGTGCCAGCAGTTCCGGGGACAGACGTGGAAACACCATATATTTT. Its translation is CASSSGDRRGNTIYF.

The table lists this clonotype with many counts. The chain links TRBV6-1 to TRBJ2-2, with 9 positions matching TRBD1. Germline loops: CDR1 MNHNS, CDR2 SASEGT. The CDR3 is 16 residues long. J was trimmed by 4 bases and V by 6 bases; bases with no gene match: 9. The CDR3 sequence is CASRTTGTGSTGELFF. The CDR3 DNA follows: TGTGCCAGCAGGACTACCGGGACAGGGTCCACCGGGGAGCTGTTTTTT.

This chain joins TRBV6-1 and TRBJ1-5, with D hard to call. CDR3 size: 15 residues. Trimming pared 2 bases from V and 6 bases from J, leaving 14 bases between. In germline, CDR1 is MNHNS, CDR2 SASEGT. The CDR3: CASSEWGAGSQPQHF. The CDR3 DNA is TGTGCCAGCAGTGAATGGGGAGCAGGCTCTCAGCCCCAGCATTTT.

The chain has TRBV20-1 and TRBJ1-4, with D uncertain. The CDR3 consists of 14 residues. Trimming left V 5 bases short and J 3 bases short, with 13 bases between. Germline V gene data show CDR1 as DFQATT and CDR2 as SNEGSKA (reference sequence). In DNA, the CDR3 is TGCAGTGCTCTTCGTAGTCCGTCTAATGAAAAACTGTTTTTT. Its translation: CSALRSPSNEKLFF.

The rearrangement links TRBV3-1 to TRBJ2-7; perhaps D is TRBD1 or TRBD2 (5 bases each). The germline V and J ends were trimmed by 4 bases and 3 bases, with 16 bases remaining between them. This CDR3 region has 15 residues. Germline V gene sequence: CDR1 LGHDT, CDR2 YNNKEL (reference sequence). The CDR3 DNA sequence: TGTGCCAGCAGCCCGCGCCCGGGGCTGATCTACGAGCAGTACTTC. Its protein is CASSPRPGLIYEQYF.

There are a few counts of this clonotype. The rearrangement uses TRBV19 and TRBJ2-7; D call uncertain. Trimming removed 5 bases from V and 0 bases from J, with 14 bases in between. This CDR3 has 15 residues. CDR1 and CDR2 (germline): LNHDA, SQIVND (reference sequence). In DNA, the CDR3 is TGTGCCAGTAGTCCCCGGAAGGAAATCTCCTACGAGCAGTACTTC. It is translated as CASSPRKEISYEQYF.

In its sample, this clonotype was seen many times. The chain joins TRBV5-5 to TRBJ1-1, with TRBD1 matching 11 bases. The V gene's germline CDR1 is SGHKS and CDR2 YYEKEE (reference sequence). CDR3 length equals 14 residues. Unmatched junction bases numbered 4, after V lost 4 bases and J lost 5 bases. CDR3 sequence reads: CASSIGTGGTEAFF. CDR3 DNA: TGTGCCAGCAGCATTGGGACAGGGGGAACTGAAGCTTTCTTT.